This entry is about one T cell receptor (beta chain). Its antigen is currently unknown. V lost 2 bases, J lost 5 bases, and 13 bases lay in between. The CDR3 spans 14 residues. The germline gives CDR1 SGHTA, CDR2 FQGNSA. Reverse transcription of all isolated RNA meant that expressed TCRB transcripts were sequenced. Sequencing of naive, central memory and regulatory T cell samples gave an average of about 3.9 million reads. Libraries were prepared by immunoSEQ multiplex PCR; TCRdb keeps only in-frame clonotypes and omits some of them. The sample holds under 400,000 clones, roughly 12% seen once. This entry is derived from a study of beta chain features in type 1 diabetes. General study points: Whatever favoring of shorter templates PCR might show would apply equally to patients and controls.

The sequencing sample was made of naive CD4+ T cells from blood. This clonotype was sampled from a man aged 18-30 years in good health. This rearrangement joins TRBV7-2 to TRBJ2-7, with a tentative D call TRBD2 (6 bases). The CDR3 reads CASSLRGGLNEQYF. CDR3 bases: TGTGCCAGCAGCTTACGTGGGGGGTTAAACGAGCAGTACTTC.